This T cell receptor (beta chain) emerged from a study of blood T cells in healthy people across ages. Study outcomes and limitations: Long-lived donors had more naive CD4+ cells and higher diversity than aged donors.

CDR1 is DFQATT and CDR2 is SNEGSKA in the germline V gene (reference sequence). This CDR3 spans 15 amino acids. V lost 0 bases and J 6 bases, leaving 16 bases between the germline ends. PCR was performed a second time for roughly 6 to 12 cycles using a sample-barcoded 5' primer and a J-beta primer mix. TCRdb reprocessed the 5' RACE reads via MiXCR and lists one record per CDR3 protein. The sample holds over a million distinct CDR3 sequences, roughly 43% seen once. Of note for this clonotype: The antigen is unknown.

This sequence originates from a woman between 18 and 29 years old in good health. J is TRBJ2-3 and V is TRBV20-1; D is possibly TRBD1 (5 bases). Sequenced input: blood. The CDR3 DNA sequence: TGCAGTGCTAGAGATAGGGGTTATCCGCCGGATACGCAGTATTTT. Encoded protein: CSARDRGYPPDTQYF.